This TCR beta chain appears in the sequencing data of a study of OX40 agonist ivuxolimab in advanced cancers. Turning to the study itself: Dose-escalation patients had hepatocellular carcinoma, melanoma, renal cell or head and neck cancer. General study findings and limits: Averaging showed that CD8+ T cells had more expanded clones than CD4+ did.

Autoimmune disease history or systemic immunosuppression excluded patients. The table came from immunoSEQ multiplex PCR; TCRdb's copy has only in-frame clones and leaves some out. The sample contains about 59,000 clones, around 82% of which appear only once. A remark on this clone: As yet, its antigen is unknown.

The germline gives CDR1 MNHEY, CDR2 SVGAGI. CDR3 length equals 15 residues. The V end lost 5 bases, the J end lost 0 bases, and 13 bases lay between the germline ends. The sequences come from CD4+ or CD8+ T cells sorted from blood, collected in a trial of the OX40 agonist ivuxolimab. The receptor was derived from an adult with an advanced solid tumor such as melanoma, head and neck, liver or kidney cancer. This chain links TRBV6-5 with TRBJ1-2; weak D call: TRBD1 (5 bases). The CDR3 protein is CASSQGTAANYGYTF. CDR3 sequence (DNA): TGTGCCAGCAGTCAAGGGACCGCGGCTAACTATGGCTACACCTTC.